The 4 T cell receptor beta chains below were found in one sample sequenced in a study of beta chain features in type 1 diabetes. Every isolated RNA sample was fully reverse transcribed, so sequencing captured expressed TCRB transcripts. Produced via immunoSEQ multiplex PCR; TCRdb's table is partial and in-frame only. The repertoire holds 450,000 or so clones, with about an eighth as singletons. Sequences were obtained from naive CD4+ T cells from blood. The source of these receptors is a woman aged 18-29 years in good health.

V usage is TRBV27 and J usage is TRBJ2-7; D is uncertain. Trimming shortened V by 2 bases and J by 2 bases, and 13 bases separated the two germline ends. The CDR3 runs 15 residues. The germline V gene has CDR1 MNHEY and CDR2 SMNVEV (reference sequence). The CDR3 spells CASSLTGPGPYEQYV. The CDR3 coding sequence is TGTGCCAGCAGTTTAACCGGTCCTGGACCCTACGAGCAGTACGTC.

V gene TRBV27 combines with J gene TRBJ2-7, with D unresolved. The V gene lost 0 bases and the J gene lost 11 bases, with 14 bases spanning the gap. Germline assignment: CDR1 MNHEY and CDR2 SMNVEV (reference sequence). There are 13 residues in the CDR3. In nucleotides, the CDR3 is TGTGCCAGCAGTTTATCGGACGGCGGCCGCGAGTACTTC. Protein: CASSLSDGGREYF.

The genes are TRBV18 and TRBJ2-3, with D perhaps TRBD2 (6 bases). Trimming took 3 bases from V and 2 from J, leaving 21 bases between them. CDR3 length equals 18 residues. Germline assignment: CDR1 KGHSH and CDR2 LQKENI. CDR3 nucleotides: TGTGCCAGCTCACCGACCCCCCTTGGGGGGTGGGACACAGATACGCAGTATTTT. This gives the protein CASSPTPLGGWDTDTQYF.

CDR3 DNA: TGCGCCAGCAGCTTGGCCTTGGGGGCCAATGAGCAGTTCTTC. Translation gives CASSLALGANEQFF. This chain connects TRBV5-1 to TRBJ2-1, with D perhaps TRBD1 (6 bases). This CDR3 has 14 amino acids. With 0 bases removed from V and 6 bases from J, the gap between germline ends came to 10 bases. The germline CDR1 and CDR2 sequences are SGHRS and YFSETQ.